This record covers a single T cell receptor beta chain. The data stem from a study of blood T cell repertoires in COVID-19. Study-level background: The analysed material was cDNA or gDNA that came from T cells, B-cell-depleted T cells, or PBMCs.

Sequencing used immunoSEQ multiplex PCR; TCRdb keeps in-frame clones, though not all of them. The profile covers about 320,000 clones, with about 89% appearing a single time and 4% to 6% taken by the ten largest. The V and J ends lost 7 bases and 4 bases, in that order; junction bases with no gene match: 7. CDR1 is MDHEN, CDR2 SYDVKM, per germline. The CDR3 contains 14 residues. Self-reported history from a screening survey and questionnaire set each donor's cohort. This chain links TRBV28 with TRBJ1-5; 7 bases match TRBD1. The sequenced sample was PBMCs or T cells enriched from blood (not recorded which). The sequence derives from a man in his fifties or sixties who had recovered from COVID-19. The CDR3 nucleotides read TGTGCCAGCATCAATTCCAGGGGGAATCAGCCCCAGCATTTT. It yields the protein CASINSRGNQPQHF. The complete variable domain, with remaining parts taken from reference TRBV28 and TRBJ1-5, reads DVKVTQSSRYLVKRTGEKVFLECVQDMDHENMFWYRQDPGLGLRLIYFSYDVKMKEKGDIPEGYSVSREKKERFSLILESASTNQTSMYLCASINSRGNQPQHFGDGTRLSIL.